The 14 T cell receptor beta chains below were found in one sample sequenced in a study of blood T cell repertoires in COVID-19. Measured with immunoSEQ multiplex PCR; TCRdb has only the in-frame clones, and not every one. The sample has about 250,000 clones; about 85% are singletons. The sequencing input was PBMCs or T cells enriched from blood (not recorded which). These receptors all come from a woman aged 45-65 years who had recovered from COVID-19.

The CDR3 DNA is TGCGCCAGCAGCCAAGAAGAGTACACTGAAGCTTTCTTT. It translates to CASSQEEYTEAFF. The rearrangement uses TRBV4-3 and TRBJ1-1; no definite D call. This CDR3 contains 13 residues. The germline V gene has CDR1 LGHNA and CDR2 YSLEER. The V and J ends lost 0 bases and 3 bases respectively, with 5 bases between them.

This clone was seen only once. The chain uses TRBV7-9 and TRBJ1-1; D is unclear. There are 17 residues in the CDR3. V was cut by 0 bases and J by 4 bases, with 18 bases left in between. From germline, CDR1 is SEHNR and CDR2 FQNEAQ (reference sequence). The CDR3: CASSLANFVDAGTEAFF. CDR3 coding DNA: TGTGCCAGCAGCTTAGCCAACTTCGTGGATGCGGGCACTGAAGCTTTCTTT.

The chain couples TRBV7-2 to TRBJ2-1; D ambiguous. The CDR3 loop spans 15 amino acids. Per germline, CDR1 SGHTA and CDR2 FQGNSA. The germline V and J ends were trimmed by 3 bases and 3 bases, with 12 bases remaining between them. The CDR3 spells CASSFNQLNYNEQFF. In DNA form, the CDR3 reads TGTGCCAGCAGCTTTAACCAACTGAACTACAATGAGCAGTTCTTC.

V gene TRBV5-1 combines with J gene TRBJ1-1; 10 positions agree with TRBD1. The CDR3 is 14 residues long. Germline V gene lookup returns CDR1 SGHRS and CDR2 YFSETQ. V dropped 4 bases and J dropped 5; count of bases not matched to a gene: 5. The CDR3 spells CASSPGQGGTEAFF. CDR3 in DNA: TGCGCCAGCAGCCCCGGACAGGGGGGTACTGAAGCTTTCTTT.

The chain links TRBV2 to TRBJ2-3, with TRBD2 identical over 8 bases. The germline V gene has CDR1 SNHLY and CDR2 FYNNEI. The CDR3 totals 14 residues. V was pared by 5 bases and J by 4 bases, with 5 bases of the junction left unmatched. CDR3 sequence: CASSSGRLPDTQYF. The DNA for the CDR3 is TGTGCCAGCAGTAGCGGGAGATTGCCAGATACGCAGTATTTT.

The chain combines TRBV2 with TRBJ1-5; 7 bases fit TRBD1. V gave up 1 base and J gave up 7 bases; unmatched junction bases: 4. Germline CDR1 SNHLY, CDR2 FYNNEI. CDR3 length equals 14 residues. The DNA for the CDR3 is TGTGCCAGCAGTGAAGTACAGGGGAAACAGCCCCAGCATTTT. It is translated as CASSEVQGKQPQHF.

The genes are TRBV7-2 and TRBJ2-7; 9 bases line up with TRBD2. Germline-derived CDR1 and CDR2 are SGHTA and FQGNSA. The junction had 14 bases not matched to a gene; V was cut back by 5 bases and J by 3 bases. CDR3 length: 17 amino acids. The CDR3: CASSAPNLAGQNYEQYF. The CDR3, as DNA: TGTGCCAGCAGCGCCCCCAATCTAGCGGGACAAAACTACGAGCAGTACTTC.

This clone was picked up one time. The chain combines TRBV6-2 or TRBV6-3 with TRBJ2-2, with 9 bases identical to TRBD1. Germline V gives CDR1 MNHEY, CDR2 SVGEGT. This CDR3 has 17 residues. Germline trimming cut 5 bases from V and 1 base from J; bases unmatched to any gene: 8. The CDR3 DNA follows: TGTGCCAGCAGTCCCCGAGGACAGGGGAAGAACACCGGGGAGCTGTTTTTT. It encodes CASSPRGQGKNTGELFF.

This clone was observed a handful of times. CDR3 residues: CASSQDRSSYNEQFF. CDR3 sequence (DNA): TGTGCCAGCAGCCAAGACCGGAGCTCCTACAATGAGCAGTTCTTC. The chain has TRBV3-1 (or the pseudogene TRBV3-2) and TRBJ2-1; D uncertain. In germline, CDR1 is LGHDT, CDR2 YNNKEL (reference sequence). Trimming took 0 bases from V and 0 from J, leaving 6 bases between them. The CDR3 covers 15 residues.

The chain combines TRBV19 with TRBJ1-2; 7 nucleotides align to TRBD1. Trimming cost V 8 bases and J 10 bases; bases outside gene matches: 10. CDR1 LNHDA and CDR2 SQIVND come from the germline V gene (reference sequence). The CDR3 totals 12 residues. The CDR3, as DNA: TGTGCCAGTGGCGACAGGGTCGGTGACTACACCTTC. Residues: CASGDRVGDYTF.

The rearrangement links TRBV6-1 to TRBJ1-1; no firm D call. Trimming cost V 2 bases and J 5 bases, with 9 bases left between them. Germline lookup yields CDR1 MNHNS and CDR2 SASEGT. The CDR3 sequence is 13 residues long. The CDR3 DNA sequence: TGTGCCAGCAGTGAACCCCAGTCGACTGAAGCTTTCTTT. This gives the protein CASSEPQSTEAFF.

The chain joins TRBV7-2 to TRBJ2-2; 8 positions agree with TRBD2. Per germline, CDR1 SGHTA and CDR2 FQGNSA. This CDR3 is built from 17 residues. Trimming at V came to 2 bases and at J to 5 bases, leaving 10 bases not matched to a gene. The CDR3, as DNA: TGTGCCAGCAGCTTATTTGTTACTAGCGGAGGGACCGGGGAGCTGTTTTTT. It encodes CASSLFVTSGGTGELFF. The variable domain in full, with the rest retrieved from reference TRBV7-2 and TRBJ2-2, is GAGVSQSPSNKVTEKGKDVELRCDPISGHTALYWYRQSLGQGLEFLIYFQGNSAPDKSGLPSDRFSAERTGGSVSTLTIQRTQQEDSAVYLCASSLFVTSGGTGELFFGEGSRLTVL.

The chain combines TRBV2 with TRBJ2-4; possibly TRBD1 for D (6 bases). CDR3 length: 15 amino acids. Germline V CDR1 and CDR2: SNHLY, FYNNEI. V was cut by 10 bases and J by 0 bases, with 16 bases left in between. For the CDR3, the DNA is TGTGCCATAAAGACAGGTGTAATAGCCAAAAACATTCAGTACTTC. Its protein product is CAIKTGVIAKNIQYF.

The chain is built from TRBV11-3 and TRBJ2-3; 12 nucleotides align to TRBD2. Looked up from germline, CDR1 is SGHNT and CDR2 is YENEEA. The J segment lost 3 bases and the V segment lost 0 bases, leaving 4 bases of the junction unmatched. The CDR3 totals 17 residues. The chain's CDR3 is CASSLDASGRATDTQYF. In nucleotides, the CDR3 is TGTGCCAGCAGCTTAGACGCTAGCGGGAGGGCAACAGATACGCAGTATTTT.